This T cell receptor (beta chain) was identified during a study of blood T cell repertoires in COVID-19. At the level of the study: The origin of the acute and convalescent COVID-19 samples was the United States, Italy and Spain. From T cells, B-cell-depleted T cells, or PBMCs came the material, which was cDNA or gDNA.

In the original workflow: Amplification with reference gene primers provided the estimates of nucleated cell counts. Using immunoSEQ multiplex PCR, the repertoire was profiled, and TCRdb retains in-frame clones only, with some absent. V and J calls and clone size are as listed in that table; D and trimming were resolved from the DNA. The table records fewer than 200,000 clones, over 60% of them present only once. CDR3 length: 17 residues. Germline CDR1 reads ENHRY; CDR2 reads SYGVKD. J gave up 0 bases and V 3 bases, and 4 bases lay outside the gene matches. The receptor was isolated from a woman between 65 and 79 years old with acute or convalescent COVID-19. Sequenced: peripheral blood. The chain carries TRBV10-3 and TRBJ2-2; 10 positions agree with TRBD2. The CDR3 sequence: CAISDSGLAANTGELFF. Here the CDR3 DNA reads TGTGCCATCAGTGATTCCGGACTAGCGGCGAACACCGGGGAGCTGTTTTTT.